Included here is one T cell receptor beta chain sequence, with context. The data belong to a study of T cell responses to AZD1222 COVID-19 vaccine. Assay used: immunoSEQ multiplex PCR; TCRdb lists only in-frame clones, some missing. Here the sample spans 150,000 to 200,000 clones, 90% to 95% being singletons. This CDR3 contains 14 residues. V lost 6 bases, J lost 0 bases, and 5 bases stayed unmatched. Germline CDR1 SGHTA, CDR2 FQGNSA. The sequencing used peripheral blood, collected 28 days after the second AZD1222 dose. The TCR sequence derives from an adult who received the AZD1222 COVID-19 vaccine. The V call is TRBV7-2, the J call TRBJ2-7; 7 positions agree with TRBD1. This CDR3 reads CASRRGTDSYEQYF. The CDR3 bases are TGTGCCAGCAGGAGGGGGACAGACTCCTACGAGCAGTACTTC.